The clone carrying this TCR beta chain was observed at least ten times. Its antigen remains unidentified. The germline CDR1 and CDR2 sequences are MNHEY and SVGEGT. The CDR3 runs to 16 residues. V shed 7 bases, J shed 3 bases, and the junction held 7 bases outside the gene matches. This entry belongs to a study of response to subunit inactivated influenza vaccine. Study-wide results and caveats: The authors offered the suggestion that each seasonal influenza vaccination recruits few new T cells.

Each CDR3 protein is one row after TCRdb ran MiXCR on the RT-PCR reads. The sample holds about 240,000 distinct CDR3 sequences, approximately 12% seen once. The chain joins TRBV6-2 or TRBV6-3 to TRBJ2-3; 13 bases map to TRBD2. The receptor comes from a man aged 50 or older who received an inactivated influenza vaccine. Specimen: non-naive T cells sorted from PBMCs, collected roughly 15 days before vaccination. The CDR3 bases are TGTGCCAGCATCACCGGACTAGCGGGAGCGACAGATACGCAGTATTTT. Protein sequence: CASITGLAGATDTQYF.